This T cell receptor beta chain was observed in a study of blood T cell repertoires in COVID-19. Across the whole study: Acute and convalescent COVID-19 samples came from the United States, Italy and Spain.

The age range of participants was 18 to 89 years, with residence in about 25 US areas. The study assigned cohorts using participant-reported clinical history. Per the authors' pipeline: Nucleated cell number was recorded as an estimate derived from reference gene primer amplification. Sequencing was performed with immunoSEQ multiplex PCR; in TCRdb, only in-frame clones are kept and a portion is missing. V and J calls and clone size are those listed in that table; D and trimming were worked out from the DNA. Of 150,000 to 200,000 clones detected, 70% to 85% appear once; the ten largest clones hold 15% to 20%. Germline V gene lookup returns CDR1 GTSNPN and CDR2 SVGIG (reference sequence). The CDR3 is made up of 13 amino acids. The V gene end was trimmed by 2 bases and the J gene end by 7 bases; junction bases not matched to a gene: 5.

Material for sequencing was PBMCs or T cells enriched from blood (not recorded which). The chain combines TRBV30 with TRBJ1-5; 7 nucleotides match TRBD1. This clonotype was obtained from a woman aged 45 to 65 who had recovered from COVID-19. CDR3 DNA sequence: TGTGCCTGGAGTAAAACAGGGGAGCAGCCCCAGCATTTT. Its protein product is CAWSKTGEQPQHF.